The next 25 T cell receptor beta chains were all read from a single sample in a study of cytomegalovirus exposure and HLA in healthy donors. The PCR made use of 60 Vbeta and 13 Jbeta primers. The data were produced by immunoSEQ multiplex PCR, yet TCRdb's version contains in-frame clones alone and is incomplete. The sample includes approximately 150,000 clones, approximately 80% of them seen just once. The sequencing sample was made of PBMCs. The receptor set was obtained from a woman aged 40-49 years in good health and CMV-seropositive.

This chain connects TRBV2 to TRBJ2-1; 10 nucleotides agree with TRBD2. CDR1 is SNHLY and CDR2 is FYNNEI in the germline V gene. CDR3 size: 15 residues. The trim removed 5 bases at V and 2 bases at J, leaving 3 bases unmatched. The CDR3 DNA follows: TGTGCCAGCAGTTTACTAGCGGGGACCTACAATGAGCAGTTCTTC. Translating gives CASSLLAGTYNEQFF.

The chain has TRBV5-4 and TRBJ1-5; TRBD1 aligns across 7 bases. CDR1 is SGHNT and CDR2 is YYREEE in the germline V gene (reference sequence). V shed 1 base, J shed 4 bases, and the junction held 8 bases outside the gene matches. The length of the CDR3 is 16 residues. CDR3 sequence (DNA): TGTGCCAGCAGCTTGTGGGGACAGAAGAGTAATCAGCCCCAGCATTTT. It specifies CASSLWGQKSNQPQHF.

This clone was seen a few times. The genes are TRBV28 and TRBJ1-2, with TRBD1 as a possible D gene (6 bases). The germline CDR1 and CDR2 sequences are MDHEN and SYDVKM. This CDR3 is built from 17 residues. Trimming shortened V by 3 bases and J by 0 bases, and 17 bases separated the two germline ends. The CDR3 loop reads CASSLGGLRGSNYGYTF. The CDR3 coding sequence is TGTGCCAGCAGTTTGGGCGGTCTGAGGGGGTCTAACTATGGCTACACCTTC.

The CDR3 bases are TGTGCCAGCAGCTTGGACAGAAAAGAGACCCAGTACTTC. This sequence encodes CASSLDRKETQYF. The chain couples TRBV5-4 to TRBJ2-5; D unresolved. The germline CDR1 and CDR2 sequences are SGHNT and YYREEE (reference sequence). The V and J ends lost 0 bases and 3 bases respectively, with 6 bases between them. The CDR3 runs 13 residues.

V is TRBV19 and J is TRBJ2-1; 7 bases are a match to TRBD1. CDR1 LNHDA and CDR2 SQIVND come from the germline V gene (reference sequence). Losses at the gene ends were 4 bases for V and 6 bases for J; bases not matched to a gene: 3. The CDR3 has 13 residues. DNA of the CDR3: TGTGCCAGTAGTACGGGACAGTTCAATGAGCAGTTCTTC. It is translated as CASSTGQFNEQFF.

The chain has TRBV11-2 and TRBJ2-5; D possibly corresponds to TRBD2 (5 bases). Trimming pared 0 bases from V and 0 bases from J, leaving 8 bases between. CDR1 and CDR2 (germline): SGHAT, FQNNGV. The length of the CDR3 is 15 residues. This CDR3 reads CASSLERRYQETQYF. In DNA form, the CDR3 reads TGTGCCAGCAGCTTAGAGAGGAGGTACCAAGAGACCCAGTACTTC.

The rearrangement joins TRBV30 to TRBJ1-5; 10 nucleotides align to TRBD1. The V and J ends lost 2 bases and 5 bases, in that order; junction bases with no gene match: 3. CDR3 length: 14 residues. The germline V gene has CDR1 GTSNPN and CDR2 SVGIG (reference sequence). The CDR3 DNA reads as TGTGCCTGGAGTAGGGACAGGGGCGATCAGCCCCAGCATTTT. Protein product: CAWSRDRGDQPQHF.

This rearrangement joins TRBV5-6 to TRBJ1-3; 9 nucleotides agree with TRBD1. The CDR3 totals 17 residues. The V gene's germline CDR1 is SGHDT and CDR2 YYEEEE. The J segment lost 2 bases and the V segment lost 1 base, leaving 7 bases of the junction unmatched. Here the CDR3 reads CASSLRGTGSTGNTIYF. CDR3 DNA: TGTGCCAGCAGCTTGAGAGGGACAGGGAGTACTGGAAACACCATATATTTT.

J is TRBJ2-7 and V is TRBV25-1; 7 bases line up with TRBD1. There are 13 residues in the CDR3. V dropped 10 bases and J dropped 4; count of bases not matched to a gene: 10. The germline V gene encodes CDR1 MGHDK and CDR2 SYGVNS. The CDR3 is CATIDRATYEQYF. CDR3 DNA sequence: TGTGCCACCATCGACAGGGCAACATACGAGCAGTACTTC.

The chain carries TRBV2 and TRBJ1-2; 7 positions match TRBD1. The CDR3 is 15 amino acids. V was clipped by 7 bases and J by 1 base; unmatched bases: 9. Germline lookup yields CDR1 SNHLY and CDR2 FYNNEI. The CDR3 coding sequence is TGTGCCAGCATCGCAGGGGGGAAGGTTAACTATGGCTACACCTTC. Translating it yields CASIAGGKVNYGYTF.

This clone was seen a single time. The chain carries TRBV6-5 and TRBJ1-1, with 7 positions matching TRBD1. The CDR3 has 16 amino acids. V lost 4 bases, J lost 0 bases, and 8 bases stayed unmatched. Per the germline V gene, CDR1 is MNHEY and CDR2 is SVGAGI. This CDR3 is CASSLQGLRMNTEAFF. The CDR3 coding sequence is TGTGCCAGCAGTTTACAGGGGCTGAGAATGAACACTGAAGCTTTCTTT.

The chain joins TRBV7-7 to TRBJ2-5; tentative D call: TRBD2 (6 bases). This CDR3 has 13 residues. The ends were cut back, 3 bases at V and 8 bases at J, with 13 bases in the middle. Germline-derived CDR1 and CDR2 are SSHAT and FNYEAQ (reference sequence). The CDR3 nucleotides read TGTGCCAGCAGCTTGGGACTTCGGGATACCCAGTACTTC. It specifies CASSLGLRDTQYF.

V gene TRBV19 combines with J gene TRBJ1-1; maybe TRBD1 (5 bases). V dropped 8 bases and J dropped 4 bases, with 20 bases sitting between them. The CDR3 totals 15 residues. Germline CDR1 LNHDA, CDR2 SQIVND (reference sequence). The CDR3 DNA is TGTGCCAGTTCGATGACAGTCAGCGTGAGCACTGAAGCTTTCTTT. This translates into CASSMTVSVSTEAFF. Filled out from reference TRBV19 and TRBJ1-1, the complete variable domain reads DGGITQSPKYLFRKEGQNVTLSCEQNLNHDAMYWYRQDPGQGLRLIYYSQIVNDFQKGDIAEGYSVSREKKESFPLTVTSAQKNPTAFYLCASSMTVSVSTEAFFGQGTRLTVV.

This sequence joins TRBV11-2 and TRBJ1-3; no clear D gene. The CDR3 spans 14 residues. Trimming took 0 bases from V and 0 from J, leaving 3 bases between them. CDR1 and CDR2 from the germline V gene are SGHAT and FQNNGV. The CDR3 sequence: CASSLESSGNTIYF. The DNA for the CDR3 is TGTGCCAGCAGCTTAGAGAGCTCTGGAAACACCATATATTTT.

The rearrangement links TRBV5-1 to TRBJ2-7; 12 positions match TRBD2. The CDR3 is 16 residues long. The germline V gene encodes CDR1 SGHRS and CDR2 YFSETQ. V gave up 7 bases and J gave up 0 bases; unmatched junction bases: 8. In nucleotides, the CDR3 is TGCGCCAGCTCCGGACTAGCGGGGCCTTCCTCCTACGAGCAGTACTTC. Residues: CASSGLAGPSSYEQYF.

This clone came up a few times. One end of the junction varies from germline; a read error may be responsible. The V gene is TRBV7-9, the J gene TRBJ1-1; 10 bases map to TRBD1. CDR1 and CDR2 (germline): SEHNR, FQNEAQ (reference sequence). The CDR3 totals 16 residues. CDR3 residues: CSSSLGGGQGSTEAFF. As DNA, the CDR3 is TGTTCCAGCAGCTTAGGGGGGGGACAGGGGAGCACTGAAGCTTTCTTT.

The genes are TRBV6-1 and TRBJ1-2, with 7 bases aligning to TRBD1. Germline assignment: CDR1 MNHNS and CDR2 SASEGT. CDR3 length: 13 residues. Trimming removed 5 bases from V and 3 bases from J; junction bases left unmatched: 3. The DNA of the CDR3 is TGTGCCAGCAGTTCTACAGGGGACTATGGCTACACCTTC. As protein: CASSSTGDYGYTF.

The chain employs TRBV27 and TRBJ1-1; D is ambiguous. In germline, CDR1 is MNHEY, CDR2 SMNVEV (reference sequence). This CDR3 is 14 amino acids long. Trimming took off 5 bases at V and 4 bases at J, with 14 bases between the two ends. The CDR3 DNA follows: TGTGCCAGCAGTCCACGGGAAAGGGCCACTGAAGCTTTCTTT. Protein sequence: CASSPRERATEAFF.

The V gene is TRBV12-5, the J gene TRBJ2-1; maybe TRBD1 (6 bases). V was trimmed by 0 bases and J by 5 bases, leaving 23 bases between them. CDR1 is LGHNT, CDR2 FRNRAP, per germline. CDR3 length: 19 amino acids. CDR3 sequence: CASGLVRGGTRGVHNEQFF. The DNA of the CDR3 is TGTGCTAGTGGTTTGGTACGAGGAGGAACCAGGGGCGTCCACAATGAGCAGTTCTTC.

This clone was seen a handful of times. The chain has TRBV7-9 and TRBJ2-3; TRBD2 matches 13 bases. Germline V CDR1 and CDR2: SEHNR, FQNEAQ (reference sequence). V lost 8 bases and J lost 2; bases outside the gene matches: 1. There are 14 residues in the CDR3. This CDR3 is CASGTSGNTDTQYF. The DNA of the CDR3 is TGTGCCAGCGGGACTAGCGGGAACACAGATACGCAGTATTTT.

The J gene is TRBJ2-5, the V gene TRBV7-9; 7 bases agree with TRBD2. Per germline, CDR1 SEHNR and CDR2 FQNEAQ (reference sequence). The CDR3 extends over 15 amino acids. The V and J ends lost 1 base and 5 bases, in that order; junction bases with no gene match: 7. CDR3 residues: CASSLGLAGQETQYF. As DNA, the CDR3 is TGTGCCAGCAGCTTAGGACTAGCAGGTCAGGAGACCCAGTACTTC.

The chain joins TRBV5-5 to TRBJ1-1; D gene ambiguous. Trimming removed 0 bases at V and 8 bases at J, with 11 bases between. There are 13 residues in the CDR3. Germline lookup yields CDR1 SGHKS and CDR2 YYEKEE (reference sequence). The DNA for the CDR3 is TGTGCCAGCAGCTTGGCTGTCAGGCTCGAAGCTTTCTTT. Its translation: CASSLAVRLEAFF.

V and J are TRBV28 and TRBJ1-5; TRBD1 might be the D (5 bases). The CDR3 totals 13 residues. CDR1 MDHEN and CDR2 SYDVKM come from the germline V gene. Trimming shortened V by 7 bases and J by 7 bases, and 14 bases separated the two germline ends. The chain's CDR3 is CASIQGGNQPQHF. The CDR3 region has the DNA TGTGCCAGCATCCAGGGAGGGAACCAGCCCCAGCATTTT.

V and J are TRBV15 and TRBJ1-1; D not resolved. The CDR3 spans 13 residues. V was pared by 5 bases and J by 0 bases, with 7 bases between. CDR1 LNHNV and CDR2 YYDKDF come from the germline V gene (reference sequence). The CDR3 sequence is CATSEQVNTEAFF. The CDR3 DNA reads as TGTGCCACCAGCGAGCAAGTGAACACTGAAGCTTTCTTT.

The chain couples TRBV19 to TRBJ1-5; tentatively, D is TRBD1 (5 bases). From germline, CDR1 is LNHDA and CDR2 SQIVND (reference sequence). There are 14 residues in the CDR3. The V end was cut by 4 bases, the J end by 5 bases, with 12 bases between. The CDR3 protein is CASSKRGSDQPQHF. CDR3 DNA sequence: TGTGCCAGTAGTAAAAGGGGCAGTGATCAGCCCCAGCATTTT. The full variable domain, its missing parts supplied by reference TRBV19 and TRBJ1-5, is DGGITQSPKYLFRKEGQNVTLSCEQNLNHDAMYWYRQDPGQGLRLIYYSQIVNDFQKGDIAEGYSVSREKKESFPLTVTSAQKNPTAFYLCASSKRGSDQPQHFGDGTRLSIL.